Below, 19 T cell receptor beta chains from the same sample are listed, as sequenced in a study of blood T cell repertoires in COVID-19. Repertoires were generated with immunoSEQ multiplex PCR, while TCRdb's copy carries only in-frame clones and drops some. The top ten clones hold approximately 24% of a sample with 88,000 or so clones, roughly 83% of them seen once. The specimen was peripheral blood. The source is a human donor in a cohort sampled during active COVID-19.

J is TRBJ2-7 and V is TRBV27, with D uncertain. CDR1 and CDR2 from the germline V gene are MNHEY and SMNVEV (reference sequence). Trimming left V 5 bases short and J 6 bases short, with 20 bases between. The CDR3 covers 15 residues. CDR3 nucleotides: TGTGCCAGCAGTCCCGGTGCAGCAAGGAGCCTCGAGCAGTACTTC. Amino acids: CASSPGAARSLEQYF.

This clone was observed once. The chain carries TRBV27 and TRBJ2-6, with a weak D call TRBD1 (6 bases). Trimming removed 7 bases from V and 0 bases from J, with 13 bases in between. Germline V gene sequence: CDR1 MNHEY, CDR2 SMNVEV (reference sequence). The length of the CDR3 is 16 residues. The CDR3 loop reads CASTRTVISGANVLTF. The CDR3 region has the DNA TGTGCCAGCACCCGGACAGTGATCTCTGGGGCCAACGTCCTGACTTTC.

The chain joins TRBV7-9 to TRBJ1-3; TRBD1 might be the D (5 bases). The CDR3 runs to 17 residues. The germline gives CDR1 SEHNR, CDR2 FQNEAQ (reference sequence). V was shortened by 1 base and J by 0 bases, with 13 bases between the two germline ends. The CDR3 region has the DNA TGTGCCAGCAGCTTAGTGCGGTCAGGGTACTCTGGAAACACCATATATTTT. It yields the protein CASSLVRSGYSGNTIYF.

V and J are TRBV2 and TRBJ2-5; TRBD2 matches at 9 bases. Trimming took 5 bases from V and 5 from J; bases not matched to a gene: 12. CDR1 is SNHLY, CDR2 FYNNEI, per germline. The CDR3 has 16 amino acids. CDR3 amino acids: CASSPPRLAGIETQYF. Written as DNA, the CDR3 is TGTGCCAGCAGTCCACCACGGCTAGCGGGAATCGAGACCCAGTACTTC.

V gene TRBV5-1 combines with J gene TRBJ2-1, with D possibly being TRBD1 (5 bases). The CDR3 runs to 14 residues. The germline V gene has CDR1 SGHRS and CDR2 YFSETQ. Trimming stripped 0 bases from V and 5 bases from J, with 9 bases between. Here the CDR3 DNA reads TGCGCCAGCAGCTTGGCCAGGGCAAACAATGAGCAGTTCTTC. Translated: CASSLARANNEQFF.

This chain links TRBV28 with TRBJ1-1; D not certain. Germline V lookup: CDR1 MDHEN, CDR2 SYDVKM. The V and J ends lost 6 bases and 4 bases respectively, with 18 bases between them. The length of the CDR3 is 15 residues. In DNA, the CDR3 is TGTGCCAGCAGCCCGTCTTTGGGTGAGGGCACTGAAGCTTTCTTT. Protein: CASSPSLGEGTEAFF.

CDR3 amino acids: CASSVGHRGKSEAFF. The CDR3 nucleotides read TGTGCCAGCAGCGTAGGCCACAGGGGAAAATCGGAAGCTTTCTTT. The chain recombines TRBV9 with TRBJ1-1, with 7 bases fitting TRBD1. The CDR3 has 15 amino acids. The trim removed 0 bases at V and 8 bases at J, leaving 10 bases unmatched. The germline V gene has CDR1 SGDLS and CDR2 YYNGEE.

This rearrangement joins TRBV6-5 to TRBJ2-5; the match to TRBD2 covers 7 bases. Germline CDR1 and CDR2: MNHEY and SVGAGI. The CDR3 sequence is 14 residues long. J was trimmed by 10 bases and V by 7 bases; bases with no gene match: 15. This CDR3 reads CASIPAGSLGGQYF. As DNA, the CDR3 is TGTGCCAGCATTCCAGCGGGAAGCCTGGGGGGCCAGTACTTC.

The CDR3 reads CASKLAGGYNEQFF. CDR3 in DNA: TGCGCCAGTAAACTAGCGGGAGGGTACAATGAGCAGTTCTTC. This chain connects TRBV10-2 to TRBJ2-1; 13 nucleotides match TRBD2. The CDR3 spans 14 residues. Germline CDR1 and CDR2: WSHSY and SAAADI. V was clipped by 9 bases and J by 4 bases; unmatched bases: 3.

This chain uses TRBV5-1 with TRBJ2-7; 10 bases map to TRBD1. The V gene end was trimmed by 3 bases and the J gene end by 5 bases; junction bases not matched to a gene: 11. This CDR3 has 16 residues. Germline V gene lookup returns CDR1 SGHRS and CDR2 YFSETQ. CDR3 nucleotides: TGCGCCAGCAGCTGGCGACGGACCGGGACAGGGGACGAGCAGTACTTC. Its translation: CASSWRRTGTGDEQYF.

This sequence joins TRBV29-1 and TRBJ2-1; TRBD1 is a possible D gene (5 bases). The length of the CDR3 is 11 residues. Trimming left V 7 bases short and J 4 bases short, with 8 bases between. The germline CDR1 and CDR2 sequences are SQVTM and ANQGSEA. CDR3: CSGTLYNEQFF. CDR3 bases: TGCAGCGGGACACTGTACAATGAGCAGTTCTTC.

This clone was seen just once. In DNA, the CDR3 is TGTGCCAGCAGTTCTAGCGGGAACGGGGAGACCCAGTACTTC. Translation: CASSSSGNGETQYF. This chain uses TRBV6-6 with TRBJ2-5; TRBD2 matches at 9 bases. The germline V gene encodes CDR1 MNHNY and CDR2 SVGAGI (reference sequence). The CDR3 consists of 14 residues. The V gene end was trimmed by 4 bases and the J gene end by 5 bases; junction bases not matched to a gene: 5.

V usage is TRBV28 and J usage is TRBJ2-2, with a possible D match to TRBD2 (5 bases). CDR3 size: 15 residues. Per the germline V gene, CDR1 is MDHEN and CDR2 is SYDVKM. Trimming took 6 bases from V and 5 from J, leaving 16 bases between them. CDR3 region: CASSPPRGGTGELFF. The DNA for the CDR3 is TGTGCCAGCAGCCCCCCCCGGGGTGGGACCGGGGAGCTGTTTTTT.

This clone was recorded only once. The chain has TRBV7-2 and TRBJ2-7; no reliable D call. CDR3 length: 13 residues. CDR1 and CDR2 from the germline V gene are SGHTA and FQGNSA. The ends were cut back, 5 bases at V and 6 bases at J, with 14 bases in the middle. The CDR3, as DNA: TGTGCCAGCAGCGCCCTCGGCGGCGGCGAGCAGTACTTC. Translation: CASSALGGGEQYF.

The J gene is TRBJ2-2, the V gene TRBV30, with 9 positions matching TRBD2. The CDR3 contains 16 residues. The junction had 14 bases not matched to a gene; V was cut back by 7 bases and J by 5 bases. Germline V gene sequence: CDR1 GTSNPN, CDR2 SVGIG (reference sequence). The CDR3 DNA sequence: TGTGCCTCCCATGGGGGTAGCGGGAGAGGTACCGGGGAGCTGTTTTTT. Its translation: CASHGGSGRGTGELFF.

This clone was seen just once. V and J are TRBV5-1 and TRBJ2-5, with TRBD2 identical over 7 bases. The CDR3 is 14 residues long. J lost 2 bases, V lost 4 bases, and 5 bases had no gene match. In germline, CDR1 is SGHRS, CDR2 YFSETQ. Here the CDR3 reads CASSLGLDQETQYF. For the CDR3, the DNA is TGCGCCAGCAGCCTCGGACTAGATCAAGAGACCCAGTACTTC.

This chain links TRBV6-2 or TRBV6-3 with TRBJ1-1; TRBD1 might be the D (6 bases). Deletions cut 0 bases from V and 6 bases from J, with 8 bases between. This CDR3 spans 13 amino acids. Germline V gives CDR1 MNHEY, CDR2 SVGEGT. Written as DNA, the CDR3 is TGTGCCAGCAGTTACTCCAGGGGCCCTGAAGCTTTCTTT. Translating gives CASSYSRGPEAFF.

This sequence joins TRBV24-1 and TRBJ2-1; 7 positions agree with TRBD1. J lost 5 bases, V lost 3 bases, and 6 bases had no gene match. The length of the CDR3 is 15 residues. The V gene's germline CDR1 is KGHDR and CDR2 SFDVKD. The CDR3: CATSDGGQANNEQFF. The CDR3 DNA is TGTGCCACCAGTGATGGTGGACAGGCCAACAATGAGCAGTTCTTC.

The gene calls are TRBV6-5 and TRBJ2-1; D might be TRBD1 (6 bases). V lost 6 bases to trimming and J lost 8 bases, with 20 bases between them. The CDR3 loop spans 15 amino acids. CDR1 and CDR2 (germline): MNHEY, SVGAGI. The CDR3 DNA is TGTGCCAGCAGACCCCGGGACAACAAGTTATATGAGCAGTTCTTC. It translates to CASRPRDNKLYEQFF.